These 30 T cell receptor beta chains were sequenced from one sample in a study of beta chain features in type 1 diabetes. cDNA synthesis used the whole RNA isolate, giving expressed TCRB sequences. Data came from immunoSEQ multiplex PCR; TCRdb stores just in-frame clones and leaves some out. The data hold approximately 120,000 clones, with 40% observed a single time. Sequencing was performed on stem cell memory CD4+ T cells from blood. These receptor sequences come from a young woman in good health.

The chain uses TRBV10-2 and TRBJ2-1; D possibly corresponds to TRBD2 (6 bases). CDR1 is WSHSY, CDR2 SAAADI, per germline. Trimming took off 2 bases at V and 8 bases at J, with 16 bases between the two ends. The CDR3 totals 15 residues. The CDR3 coding sequence is TGCGCCAGCAGTGAGGTGCGGGCGGGGTCCCATGAGCAGTTCTTC. It yields the protein CASSEVRAGSHEQFF.

The CDR3 DNA reads as TGTGCCAGCAGCCCGAACCGAACCCGGCCGGGAGGGCCGGACGGGGCCAACGTCCTGACTTTC. Amino acids: CASSPNRTRPGGPDGANVLTF. The chain joins TRBV7-3 to TRBJ2-6; 8 bases match TRBD2. With 5 bases clipped from V and 4 bases from J, the junction kept 22 bases outside the gene matches. CDR1 is SGHTA and CDR2 is FQGTGA in the germline V gene. The CDR3 runs 21 residues.

V is TRBV29-1 and J is TRBJ2-4; TRBD2 matches at 11 bases. CDR3 length: 12 residues. J lost 7 bases, V lost 5 bases, and 1 base had no gene match. Germline V gives CDR1 SQVTM, CDR2 ANQGSEA. In nucleotides, the CDR3 is TGCAGCGTTAGGACTAGCGGGAACATTCAGTACTTC. It yields the protein CSVRTSGNIQYF.

This clone was seen a few times. The V and J genes are TRBV29-1 and TRBJ2-3; D may be TRBD2 (6 bases). Trimming took off 3 bases at V and 3 bases at J, with 10 bases between the two ends. Germline V gene data show CDR1 as SQVTM and CDR2 as ANQGSEA. The length of the CDR3 is 13 residues. The CDR3 coding sequence is TGCAGCGTTGAGGAACTAGCTACAGATACGCAGTATTTT. Translating gives CSVEELATDTQYF.

This chain uses TRBV2 with TRBJ2-7; a weak D match, TRBD2 (6 bases). There are 12 residues in the CDR3. Germline V CDR1 and CDR2: SNHLY, FYNNEI. V shed 10 bases and J shed 3 bases, with 13 bases lying between them. The CDR3 sequence: CATGWGVYEQYF. The CDR3 bases are TGTGCCACAGGCTGGGGGGTCTACGAGCAGTACTTC.

DNA for the CDR3: TGTGCCAGCAGCTTATCGATAAGCGGGCGCTCCTACAATGAGCAGTTCTTC. Translating gives CASSLSISGRSYNEQFF. The V call is TRBV7-6, the J call TRBJ2-1, with D perhaps matching TRBD2 (6 bases). The CDR3 covers 17 residues. Per germline, CDR1 SGHVS and CDR2 FNYEAQ. Trimming cost V 2 bases and J 0 bases, with 14 bases left between them.

This clone was observed a handful of times. The chain joins TRBV7-9 to TRBJ2-1; the D is unclear. Germline CDR1 reads SEHNR; CDR2 reads FQNEAQ (reference sequence). The CDR3 spans 15 residues. The V end was cut by 4 bases, the J end by 4 bases, with 14 bases between. DNA for the CDR3: TGTGCCAGCAGCTCCGTCGAGTGGGCTTACAATGAGCAGTTCTTC. Translation gives CASSSVEWAYNEQFF. Complete variable domain (other parts from reference TRBV7-9 and TRBJ2-1): DTGVSQNPRHKITKRGQNVTFRCDPISEHNRLYWYRQTLGQGPEFLTYFQNEAQLEKSRLLSDRFSAERPKGSFSTLEIQRTEQGDSAMYLCASSSVEWAYNEQFFGPGTRLTVL.

V is TRBV7-9 and J is TRBJ2-7; 15 nucleotides line up with TRBD2. The J segment lost 2 bases and the V segment lost 3 bases, leaving 5 bases of the junction unmatched. CDR3 length: 17 amino acids. Germline V gene data show CDR1 as SEHNR and CDR2 as FQNEAQ (reference sequence). Here the CDR3 DNA reads TGTGCCAGCAGCTTGCTTAGGACTAGCGGGAGGGCCTACGAGCAGTACTTC. Residues: CASSLLRTSGRAYEQYF.

This chain connects TRBV7-3 to TRBJ1-1; 8 positions agree with TRBD1. The ends lost 5 bases at V and 4 bases at J; junction bases unmatched: 9. CDR1 and CDR2 from the germline V gene are SGHTA and FQGTGA. The CDR3 is 15 residues long. Written as DNA, the CDR3 is TGTGCCAGCAGCCGTCAGGGGGCCCTGGGCACTGAAGCTTTCTTT. Its protein product is CASSRQGALGTEAFF. The full variable domain, with the rest looked up from reference TRBV7-3 and TRBJ1-1, is GAGVSQTPSNKVTEKGKYVELRCDPISGHTALYWYRQSLGQGPEFLIYFQGTGAADDSGLPNDRFFAVRPEGSVSTLKIQRTERGDSAVYLCASSRQGALGTEAFFGQGTRLTVV.

The chain is built from TRBV4-1 and TRBJ2-5, with 8 bases aligning to TRBD2. Per the germline V gene, CDR1 is MGHRA and CDR2 is YSYEKL. The CDR3 length is 17 residues. The V gene end was trimmed by 3 bases and the J gene end by 11 bases; junction bases not matched to a gene: 20. CDR3: CASSHDLRGGNLLEQYF. As DNA, the CDR3 is TGCGCCAGCAGCCACGATTTACGGGGGGGGAATCTTCTGGAGCAGTACTTC.

CDR3 amino acids: CASSLTGAPGANVLTF. The CDR3 DNA is TGTGCCAGCAGCTTGACAGGGGCTCCTGGGGCCAACGTCCTGACTTTC. V gene TRBV7-2 combines with J gene TRBJ2-6; 8 bases are shared with TRBD1. Trimming removed 3 bases from V and 2 bases from J; junction bases left unmatched: 3. Germline assignment: CDR1 SGHTA and CDR2 FQGNSA. CDR3 size: 16 residues. Filled out from reference TRBV7-2 and TRBJ2-6, the complete variable domain reads GAGVSQSPSNKVTEKGKDVELRCDPISGHTALYWYRQSLGQGLEFLIYFQGNSAPDKSGLPSDRFSAERTGGSVSTLTIQRTQQEDSAVYLCASSLTGAPGANVLTFGAGSRLTVL.

V and J are TRBV6-5 and TRBJ1-5; 7 bases are shared with TRBD1. CDR3 size: 14 residues. Germline trimming cut 10 bases from V and 0 bases from J; bases unmatched to any gene: 6. Germline assignment: CDR1 MNHEY and CDR2 SVGAGI. CDR3 amino acids: CATAQGLSNQPQHF. CDR3 DNA: TGTGCCACCGCACAGGGGCTTAGCAATCAGCCCCAGCATTTT.

CDR3 nucleotides: TGTGCCAGCAGTTCGGCCGGGACAGGGGGCTACGAGCAGTACTTC. Translation gives CASSSAGTGGYEQYF. The rearrangement uses TRBV28 and TRBJ2-7; TRBD1 agrees at 11 bases. The CDR3 runs to 15 residues. V gave up 4 bases and J gave up 3 bases; unmatched junction bases: 5. Germline CDR1 is MDHEN and CDR2 is SYDVKM.

In nucleotides, the CDR3 is TGTGCCAGCAGCTTAGGAAGGGGGCCCCTAGGCCTCTACGAGCAGTACTTC. This codes for CASSLGRGPLGLYEQYF. The rearrangement joins TRBV7-9 to TRBJ2-7; 7 nucleotides agree with TRBD1. Trimming removed 1 base from V and 3 bases from J; junction bases left unmatched: 12. CDR1 is SEHNR and CDR2 is FQNEAQ in the germline V gene (reference sequence). The CDR3 is 17 amino acids.

V is TRBV9 and J is TRBJ2-6; 10 bases agree with TRBD1. This CDR3 comprises 18 residues. The ends lost 1 base at V and 3 bases at J; junction bases unmatched: 7. Germline V gene sequence: CDR1 SGDLS, CDR2 YYNGEE. CDR3 loop: CASSVRDRGQSGANVLTF. CDR3 DNA sequence: TGTGCCAGCAGCGTACGGGACAGGGGACAAAGTGGGGCCAACGTCCTGACTTTC.

The table lists this clone with a few counts. The genes are TRBV5-4 and TRBJ2-7, with a tentative D call TRBD1 (6 bases). The CDR3 is made up of 12 amino acids. Germline values: CDR1 SGHNT, CDR2 YYREEE (reference sequence). Trimming pared 3 bases from V and 7 bases from J, leaving 11 bases between. As DNA, the CDR3 is TGTGCCAGCAGCTACAGGGTTGGGGAGCAGTACTTC. It codes for CASSYRVGEQYF.

This clone showed up just a few times. V usage is TRBV30 and J usage is TRBJ1-5; D not certain. The germline V and J ends were trimmed by 2 bases and 2 bases, with 13 bases remaining between them. The germline V gene encodes CDR1 GTSNPN and CDR2 SVGIG (reference sequence). This CDR3 spans 15 amino acids. CDR3 sequence reads: CAWSPDPGGNQPQHF. The CDR3 DNA is TGTGCCTGGAGTCCGGACCCGGGAGGCAATCAGCCCCAGCATTTT.

The genes are TRBV6-1 and TRBJ2-2, with a weak D call TRBD2 (5 bases). Trimming cost V 6 bases and J 3 bases, with 11 bases left between them. The CDR3 length is 14 residues. Germline V CDR1 and CDR2: MNHNS, SASEGT. CDR3 DNA sequence: TGTGCCAGCAGGCCGGACTCTTACACCGGGGAGCTGTTTTTT. Amino acids: CASRPDSYTGELFF.

The chain carries TRBV9 and TRBJ2-7; 8 bases are shared with TRBD2. In germline, CDR1 is SGDLS, CDR2 YYNGEE. This CDR3 region has 16 residues. After removal of 2 bases from V and 2 bases from J, the junction contained 9 bases not matched to a gene. The CDR3 loop is CASSVTIAGSAYEQYF. Here the CDR3 DNA reads TGTGCCAGCAGCGTTACTATAGCGGGAAGCGCCTACGAGCAGTACTTC.

This chain joins TRBV7-9 and TRBJ2-5; possibly TRBD1 for D (6 bases). Germline CDR1 reads SEHNR; CDR2 reads FQNEAQ (reference sequence). There are 13 residues in the CDR3. The V end lost 4 bases, the J end lost 7 bases, and 13 bases lay between the germline ends. CDR3 in DNA: TGTGCCAGCAGCTACGACCGAGGGGGGACCCAGTACTTC. This encodes CASSYDRGGTQYF.

This chain uses TRBV27 with TRBJ2-1; 14 nucleotides agree with TRBD2. The CDR3 consists of 14 residues. Germline V gene data show CDR1 as MNHEY and CDR2 as SMNVEV (reference sequence). V was clipped by 4 bases and J by 15 bases; unmatched bases: 8. This CDR3 is CASSSGTSGRMRFF. The CDR3, as DNA: TGTGCCAGCAGTTCAGGGACTAGCGGGAGAATGCGGTTCTTC.

This sequence joins TRBV18 and TRBJ2-2, with D hard to call. Germline V gives CDR1 KGHSH, CDR2 LQKENI. The CDR3 runs 15 residues. V shed 0 bases and J shed 5 bases, with 10 bases lying between them. CDR3 DNA sequence: TGTGCCAGCTCACCACCAGCCTCGAGGACCGGGGAGCTGTTTTTT. Its translation is CASSPPASRTGELFF.

This chain connects TRBV11-2 to TRBJ2-1, with D possibly matching TRBD1 (7 bases). CDR1 is SGHAT, CDR2 FQNNGV, per germline. The CDR3 has 16 amino acids. Trimming pared 5 bases from V and 12 bases from J, leaving 26 bases between. The CDR3, as DNA: TGTGCCAGCAGCCCTACTCCGGGACAGCGGGTCAAGGGGCAGTTCTTC. It encodes CASSPTPGQRVKGQFF.

This clone occurred a few times. The chain has TRBV6-5 and TRBJ2-2, with 10 positions matching TRBD1. V shed 5 bases and J 7 bases; nucleotides not matched to a gene: 4. The CDR3 extends over 14 amino acids. Germline V lookup: CDR1 MNHEY, CDR2 SVGAGI. The CDR3 reads CASSRQGASGELFF. CDR3 DNA sequence: TGTGCCAGCAGTCGACAGGGGGCGAGCGGGGAGCTGTTTTTT.

This clone is a singleton in its sample. The chain is built from TRBV5-4 and TRBJ2-3; D perhaps matches TRBD2 (6 bases). Trimming cost V 0 bases and J 2 bases, with 13 bases left between them. Per the germline V gene, CDR1 is SGHNT and CDR2 is YYREEE (reference sequence). The CDR3 has 16 residues. This CDR3 is CASSLGGSGFTDTQYF. The CDR3 coding sequence is TGTGCCAGCAGCTTGGGTGGTAGCGGATTCACAGATACGCAGTATTTT.

The CDR3 loop reads CASSLASTNLYEQYF. CDR3 sequence (DNA): TGTGCCAGCAGCTTAGCGTCCACAAATCTCTACGAGCAGTACTTC. The V call is TRBV7-2, the J call TRBJ2-7; D is unclear. The CDR3 runs to 15 residues. V was clipped by 0 bases and J by 3 bases, with 12 bases between them. The germline V gene encodes CDR1 SGHTA and CDR2 FQGNSA.

This clone appeared a few times. V is TRBV7-9 and J is TRBJ2-3, with D tentatively TRBD1 (5 bases). This CDR3 has 13 residues. V lost 5 bases and J 6 bases, leaving 12 bases between the germline ends. Germline CDR1 reads SEHNR; CDR2 reads FQNEAQ (reference sequence). Here the CDR3 DNA reads TGTGCCAGCAGCCCCCCCTACAGGGATACGCAGTATTTT. Translated, it gives CASSPPYRDTQYF.

This sequence joins TRBV18 and TRBJ2-7, with D perhaps matching TRBD2 (5 bases). Germline CDR1 is KGHSH and CDR2 is LQKENI. V was trimmed by 3 bases and J by 8 bases, leaving 14 bases between them. The CDR3 has 13 amino acids. CDR3: CASSPPSGMKQYF. The CDR3 DNA is TGTGCCAGCTCACCGCCCTCCGGGATGAAGCAGTACTTC.

V and J are TRBV7-9 and TRBJ2-7, with TRBD1 matching 12 bases. This CDR3 is 16 amino acids long. The trim removed 5 bases at V and 6 bases at J, leaving 11 bases unmatched. Germline V CDR1 and CDR2: SEHNR, FQNEAQ (reference sequence). CDR3 sequence: CASSRGQGARSGEQYF. CDR3 DNA sequence: TGTGCCAGCAGCCGGGGACAGGGGGCGCGAAGTGGCGAGCAGTACTTC. The whole variable domain, filled in from reference TRBV7-9 and TRBJ2-7, reads DTGVSQNPRHKITKRGQNVTFRCDPISEHNRLYWYRQTLGQGPEFLTYFQNEAQLEKSRLLSDRFSAERPKGSFSTLEIQRTEQGDSAMYLCASSRGQGARSGEQYFGPGTRLTVT.

V gene TRBV6-5 combines with J gene TRBJ2-7; 9 bases agree with TRBD1. Trimming took 5 bases from V and 0 from J; bases not matched to a gene: 5. The germline V gene encodes CDR1 MNHEY and CDR2 SVGAGI. This CDR3 has 15 amino acids. CDR3 amino acids: CASSTGTGNSYEQYF. In DNA form, the CDR3 reads TGTGCCAGCAGTACCGGGACAGGGAACTCCTACGAGCAGTACTTC.